The T cell receptor beta chain described here comes from a study of siplizumab effects on memory and regulatory T cells. Study-wide results and caveats: Siplizumab significantly reduced alloreactive sequences traceable to unstimulated CD4+ memory cells. Memory T cells appeared less diverse than naive cells, which seemed to contribute substantially to alloresponse.

Germline V lookup: CDR1 SGHTA, CDR2 FQGNSA. V lost 5 bases to trimming and J lost 7 bases; unmatched junction nucleotides: 4. There are 13 residues in the CDR3. Sequencing used immunoSEQ multiplex PCR; TCRdb keeps in-frame clones, though not all of them. The sample has 55,000 to 80,000 clones; around three quarters are singletons. This clone is a singleton in its sample. Its antigen is as yet unknown. Using a few donor pairs, the authors sequenced unstimulated naive, memory, effector memory and TEMRA subsets. Sequencing input: memory CD4+ T cells sorted from blood. The TCR sequence derives from a human donor in good health. The V gene is TRBV7-2, the J gene TRBJ1-5, with 8 nucleotides matching TRBD1. The CDR3 is CASSVRQGQPQHF. For the CDR3, the DNA is TGTGCCAGCAGCGTCAGACAGGGGCAGCCCCAGCATTTT.